This TCR beta chain was found in a study of shared clonotypes between healthy human individuals. Study findings and constraints: Larger estimated richness was generally seen in naive subsets than in memory subsets.

As concerns this clone: Its antigen is not known.

Deep-level assay runs were performed. Clones were sequenced by immunoSEQ multiplex PCR, and TCRdb holds only the in-frame ones, with some missing. The sample has more than 200,000 clones; over 50% are singletons. CDR1 and CDR2 from the germline V gene are MDHEN and SYDVKM. V gave up 2 bases and J gave up 4 bases; unmatched junction bases: 6. This CDR3 spans 16 amino acids. Everyone who donated was a Caucasian adult who lived in Nashville, Tennessee. V and J are TRBV28 and TRBJ2-1; 9 bases agree with TRBD2. This TCR was sampled from a man between 25 and 39 years old in good health. The sequenced material came from memory CD4+ T cells sorted from blood. Subset here: CD45RA-negative fraction. The CDR3 here is CASSLIAGEGYNEQFF. The CDR3 DNA sequence: TGTGCCAGCAGTTTAATAGCGGGAGAGGGGTACAATGAGCAGTTCTTC.